The rows below give T cell receptor beta chains drawn from one sample of a study of cytomegalovirus exposure and HLA in healthy donors. Assay used: immunoSEQ multiplex PCR; TCRdb lists only in-frame clones, some missing. This table has around 160,000 clones, roughly four fifths appearing once. Material: PBMCs. The receptors shown here come from a woman in her forties in good health and CMV-seronegative. Both conserved end residues are part of each CDR3.

j_call v_call cdr3_aa
TRBJ2-3 TRBV6-1 CASSEARGGGSTDTQYF
TRBJ2-7 TRBV5-1 CASRTTSSHEQYF
TRBJ2-5 TRBV7-9 CASSLGLADQETQYF
TRBJ2-7 TRBV7-9 CASTPTGEEQYF
TRBJ2-3 TRBV6-6 CASRADRESPDTQYF
TRBJ1-1 TRBV5-1 CASSLRGATEAFF
TRBJ2-7 TRBV18 CASSESYGDEQYF
TRBJ2-1 TRBV2 CASNPSGSFNNEQFF
TRBJ2-1 TRBV19 CASSIEGRRAYNEQFF
TRBJ2-3 TRBV6-5 CASRLAGIGDTQYF
TRBJ2-7 TRBV5-1 CASSLGDREGEQYF
TRBJ2-7 TRBV25-1 CASSEYTGEQYF
TRBJ2-7 TRBV5-4 CAFLDRDRGEQYF
TRBJ2-7 TRBV2 CASSEGHSYEQYF
TRBJ2-2 TRBV7-2 CASSSSGRKSPGELFF
TRBJ1-4 TRBV6-5 CASSFNRGSNEKLFF
TRBJ1-2 TRBV30 CAWTGGGYGYTF
TRBJ2-7 TRBV10-3 CAISEEGGEYEQYF
TRBJ2-7 TRBV28 CASGQVTYEQYF
TRBJ1-2 TRBV5-8 CASSSGQRSYTF
TRBJ1-5 TRBV21-1 CASSKFGPGSRVVSNQPQHF
TRBJ2-5 TRBV7-8 CASSQAGSFGEQYF
TRBJ1-1 TRBV5-1 CASSLNQAEAFF
TRBJ1-2 TRBV10-3 CAGARGTNYGYTF
TRBJ2-3 TRBV27 CASRREGRPTDTQYF
TRBJ2-1 TRBV6-1 CASSGQGHERFF
TRBJ2-3 TRBV5-1 CASSLDDSAGTQYF
TRBJ1-5 TRBV30 CAWSVRAGNQPQHF
TRBJ1-1 TRBV27 CASSYRVNTEAFF
TRBJ2-7 TRBV19 CASSMKQGDYEQYF
TRBJ1-2 TRBV6-1 CASTTGQGDGYTF
TRBJ1-2 TRBV13 CASSSGQGRGYTF
TRBJ2-5 TRBV9 CASSVTGTPEETQYF
TRBJ2-2 TRBV5-4 CASSPRDRGTNTGELFF
TRBJ2-7 TRBV30 CAWSGHVPSYEQYF
TRBJ1-1 TRBV6-5 CASSPAQGRRTEAFF
TRBJ2-1 TRBV9 CASRRGASGHNEQFF
TRBJ1-4 TRBV18 CASSPGTGEKLFF
TRBJ2-5 TRBV29-1 CSVAPVRGIRETQYF
TRBJ1-5 TRBV19 CASTGDRIQPQHF
TRBJ2-7 TRBV25-1 CASSGVGQGTYEQYF
TRBJ2-6 TRBV28 CASTSQGAAGANVLTF
TRBJ2-1 TRBV19 CASSLLAGRDNEQFF
TRBJ2-1 TRBV10-3 CAISDNRGLNEQFF
TRBJ2-3 TRBV19 CASRSGGRTSRTDTQYF
TRBJ2-7 TRBV5-6 CASSLDAFTTYEQYF
TRBJ2-2 TRBV7-3 CASSLRAGGTGELFF
TRBJ2-5 TRBV7-9 CASSLGRGLETQYF
TRBJ2-1 TRBV7-2 CASSLGSPLKEQFF
TRBJ1-1 TRBV11-3 CASSFRGGPEAFF
TRBJ2-1 TRBV6-5 CASTGTESYNEQFF
TRBJ2-2 TRBV28 CASSLVQTGELFF
TRBJ1-1 TRBV5-1 CASSLDLTHAEAFF
TRBJ2-6 TRBV7-7 CASSPGTGSRGANVLTF
TRBJ1-1 TRBV30 CAWSSGHPNTEAFF
TRBJ2-2 TRBV5-1 CASSLDVARTGELFF
TRBJ2-3 TRBV30 CAWSLTGGDTQYF
TRBJ2-7 TRBV18 CASSPGAGPLYEQYF
TRBJ1-4 TRBV28 CASSPSDRGHEKLFF